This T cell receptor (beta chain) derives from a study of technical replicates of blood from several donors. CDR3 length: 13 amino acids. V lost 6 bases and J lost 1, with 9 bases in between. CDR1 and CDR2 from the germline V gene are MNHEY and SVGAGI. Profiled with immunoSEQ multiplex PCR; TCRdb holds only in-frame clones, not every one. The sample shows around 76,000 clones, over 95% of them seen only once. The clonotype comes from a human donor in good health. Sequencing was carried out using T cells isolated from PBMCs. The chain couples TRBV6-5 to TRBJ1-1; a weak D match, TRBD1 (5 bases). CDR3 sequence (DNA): TGTGCCAGCAGCCACCAGGGGAACACTGAAGCTTTCTTT. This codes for CASSHQGNTEAFF.